This TCR beta chain appears in the sequencing data of a study of T cells in Graves' hyperthyroidism and ophthalmopathy. Findings and caveats of the study: Using 13 V-J features, a model discriminated ophthalmopathy from stable hyperthyroidism.

Germline lookup yields CDR1 SGHRS and CDR2 YFSETQ. CDR3 size: 13 residues. The germline V and J ends were trimmed by 1 base and 3 bases, with 7 bases remaining between them. TCR beta CDR3 sequences were amplified from RNA transcripts. First-round RT-PCR with HTBI primers amplified the TCR CDR3 region. TCRdb analysed the multiplex PCR reads with MiXCR anew, one entry per CDR3 protein. The table shows hundreds of thousands of distinct CDR3 sequences, with about 20% occurring only once. Patients showing uncontrolled infection, other autoimmune disease, pregnancy or lactation were ineligible. This clonotype was counted at least ten times. The antigen is undetermined.

The sequencing sample was made of blood. The chain is built from TRBV5-1 and TRBJ1-1; TRBD1 might be the D (5 bases). The receptor's source is a man between 25 and 39 years old with Graves' ophthalmopathy. The CDR3 DNA follows: TGCGCCAGCAGCTTGCAGGGTTACACTGAAGCTTTCTTT. Its protein is CASSLQGYTEAFF. The whole variable domain, filled in from reference TRBV5-1 and TRBJ1-1, reads KAGVTQTPRYLIKTRGQQVTLSCSPISGHRSVSWYQQTPGQGLQFLFEYFSETQRNKGNFPGRFSGRQFSNSRSEMNVSTLELGDSALYLCASSLQGYTEAFFGQGTRLTVV.